Below, 2 T cell receptor beta chains from the same sample are listed, as sequenced in a study of lymphopenia after photon versus proton radiotherapy. The protocol was immunoSEQ multiplex PCR, while the TCRdb copy is restricted to in-frame clones and leaves out a portion. The table has under 35,000 clones, 84% seen once. The specimen was peripheral blood, collected from a patient treated with proton-based radiotherapy. These receptors all come from a woman between 65 and 79 years old with pancreatic cancer.

This rearrangement joins TRBV28 to TRBJ2-5, with D tentatively TRBD2 (6 bases). The V and J ends lost 7 bases and 2 bases respectively, with 8 bases between them. Germline V gene data show CDR1 as MDHEN and CDR2 as SYDVKM. The CDR3 is made up of 12 amino acids. For the CDR3, the DNA is TGTGCCAGCACGACTAGGCAAGAGACCCAGTACTTC. Its protein is CASTTRQETQYF.

V usage is TRBV18 and J usage is TRBJ2-1; TRBD2 aligns across 15 bases. Germline CDR1 reads KGHSH; CDR2 reads LQKENI. The CDR3 covers 16 residues. J lost 9 bases, V lost 0 bases, and 3 bases had no gene match. The CDR3 loop is CASSPPGLAGGSEQFF. CDR3 DNA: TGTGCCAGCTCACCACCGGGACTAGCGGGAGGTAGTGAGCAGTTCTTC.